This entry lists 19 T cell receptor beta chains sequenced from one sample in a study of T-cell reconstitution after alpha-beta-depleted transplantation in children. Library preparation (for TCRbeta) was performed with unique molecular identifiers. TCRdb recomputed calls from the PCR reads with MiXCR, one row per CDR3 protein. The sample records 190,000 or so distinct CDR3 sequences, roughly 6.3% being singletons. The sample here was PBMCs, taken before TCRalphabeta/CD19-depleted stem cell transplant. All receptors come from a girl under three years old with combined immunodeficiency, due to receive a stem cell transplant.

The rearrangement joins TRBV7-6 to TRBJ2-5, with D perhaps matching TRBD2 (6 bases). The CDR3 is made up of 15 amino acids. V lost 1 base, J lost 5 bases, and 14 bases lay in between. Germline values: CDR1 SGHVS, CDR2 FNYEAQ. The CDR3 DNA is TGTGCCAGCAGCTTAGACGGGGGATCCACGGAGACCCAGTACTTC. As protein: CASSLDGGSTETQYF.

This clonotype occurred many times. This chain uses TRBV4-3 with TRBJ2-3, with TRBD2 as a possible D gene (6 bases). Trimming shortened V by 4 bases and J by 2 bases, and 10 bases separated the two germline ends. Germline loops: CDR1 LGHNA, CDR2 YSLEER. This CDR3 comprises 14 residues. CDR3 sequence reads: CASSPGLYTDTQYF. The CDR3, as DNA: TGCGCCAGCAGCCCGGGACTGTACACAGATACGCAGTATTTT.

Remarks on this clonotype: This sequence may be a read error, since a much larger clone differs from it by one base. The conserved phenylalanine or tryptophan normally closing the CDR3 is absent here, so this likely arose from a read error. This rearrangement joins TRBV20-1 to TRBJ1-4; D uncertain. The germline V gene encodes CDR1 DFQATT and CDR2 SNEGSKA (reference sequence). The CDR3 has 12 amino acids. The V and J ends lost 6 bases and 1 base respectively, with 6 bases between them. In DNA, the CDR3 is TGCAGTGCCCAGGAAACTAATGAAAAACTGTTTTAT. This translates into CSAQETNEKLFY.

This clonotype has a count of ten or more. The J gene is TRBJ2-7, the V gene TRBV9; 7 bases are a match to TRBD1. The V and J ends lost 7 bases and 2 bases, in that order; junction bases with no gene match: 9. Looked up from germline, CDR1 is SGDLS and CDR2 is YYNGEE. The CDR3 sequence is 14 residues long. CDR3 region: CASAPLGQTYEQYF. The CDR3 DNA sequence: TGTGCCAGCGCACCCCTGGGACAGACCTACGAGCAGTACTTC.

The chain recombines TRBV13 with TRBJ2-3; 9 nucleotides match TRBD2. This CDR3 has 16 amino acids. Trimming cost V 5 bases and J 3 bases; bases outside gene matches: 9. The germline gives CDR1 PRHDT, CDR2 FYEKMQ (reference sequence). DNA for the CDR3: TGTGCCAGCAGCCCGCGGCTAGCGGGAATAACAGATACGCAGTATTTT. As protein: CASSPRLAGITDTQYF.

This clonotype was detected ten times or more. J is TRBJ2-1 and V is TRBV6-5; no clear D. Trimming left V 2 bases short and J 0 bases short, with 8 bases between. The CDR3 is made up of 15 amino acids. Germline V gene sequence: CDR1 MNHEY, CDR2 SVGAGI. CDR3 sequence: CASSYHTSSYNEQFF. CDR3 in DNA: TGTGCCAGCAGTTACCACACAAGCTCCTACAATGAGCAGTTCTTC.

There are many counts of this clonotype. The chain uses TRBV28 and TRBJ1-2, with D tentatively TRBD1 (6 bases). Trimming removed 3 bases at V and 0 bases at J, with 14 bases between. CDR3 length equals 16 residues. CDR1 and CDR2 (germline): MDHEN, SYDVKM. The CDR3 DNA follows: TGTGCCAGCAGTTTGGACCGGGACACACCTAACTATGGCTACACCTTC. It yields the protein CASSLDRDTPNYGYTF.

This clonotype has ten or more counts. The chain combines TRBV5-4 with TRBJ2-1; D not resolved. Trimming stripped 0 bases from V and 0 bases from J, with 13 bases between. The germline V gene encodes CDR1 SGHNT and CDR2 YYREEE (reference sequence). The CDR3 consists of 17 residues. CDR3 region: CASSLGQVVASYNEQFF. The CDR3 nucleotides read TGTGCCAGCAGCTTGGGACAAGTAGTAGCCTCCTACAATGAGCAGTTCTTC.

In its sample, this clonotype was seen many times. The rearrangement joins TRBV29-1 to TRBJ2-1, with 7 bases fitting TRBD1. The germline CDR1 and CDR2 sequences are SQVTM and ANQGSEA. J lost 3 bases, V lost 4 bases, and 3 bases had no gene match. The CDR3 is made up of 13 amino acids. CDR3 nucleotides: TGCAGCGTTGGAGACAGGGTCTACAATGAGCAGTTCTTC. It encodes CSVGDRVYNEQFF.

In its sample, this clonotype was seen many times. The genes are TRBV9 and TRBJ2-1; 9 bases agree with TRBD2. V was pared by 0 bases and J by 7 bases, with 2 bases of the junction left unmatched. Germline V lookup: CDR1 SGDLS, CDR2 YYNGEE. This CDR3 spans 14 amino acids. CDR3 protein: CASSVGSGSNEQFF. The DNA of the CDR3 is TGTGCCAGCAGCGTAGGTAGCGGGAGTAATGAGCAGTTCTTC. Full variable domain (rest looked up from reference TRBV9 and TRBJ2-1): DSGVTQTPKHLITATGQRVTLRCSPRSGDLSVYWYQQSLDQGLQFLIQYYNGEERAKGNILERFSAQQFPDLHSELNLSSLELGDSALYFCASSVGSGSNEQFFGPGTRLTVL.

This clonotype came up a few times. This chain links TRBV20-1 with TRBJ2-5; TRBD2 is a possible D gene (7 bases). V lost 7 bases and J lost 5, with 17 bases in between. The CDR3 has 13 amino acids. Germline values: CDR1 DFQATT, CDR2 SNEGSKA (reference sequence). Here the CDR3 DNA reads TGCAGTGTAGGGGGAGAGGGGGGGGAGACCCAGTACTTC. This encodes CSVGGEGGETQYF.

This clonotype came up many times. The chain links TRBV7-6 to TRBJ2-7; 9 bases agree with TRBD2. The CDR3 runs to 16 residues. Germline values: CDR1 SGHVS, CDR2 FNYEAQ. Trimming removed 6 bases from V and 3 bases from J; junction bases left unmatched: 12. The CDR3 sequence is CASSPNPGLAGYEQYF. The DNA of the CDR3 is TGTGCCAGCAGTCCGAACCCGGGACTAGCAGGCTACGAGCAGTACTTC. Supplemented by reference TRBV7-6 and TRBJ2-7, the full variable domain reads GAGVSQSPRYKVTKRGQDVALRCDPISGHVSLYWYRQALGQGPEFLTYFNYEAQQDKSGLPNDRFSAERPEGSISTLTIQRTEQRDSAMYRCASSPNPGLAGYEQYFGPGTRLTVT.

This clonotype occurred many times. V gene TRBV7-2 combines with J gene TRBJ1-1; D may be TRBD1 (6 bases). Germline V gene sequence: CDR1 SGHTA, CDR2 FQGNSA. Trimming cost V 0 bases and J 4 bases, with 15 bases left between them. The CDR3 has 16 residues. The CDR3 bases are TGTGCCAGCAGCTTAGCTCTGACAGGCTACCCCACTGAAGCTTTCTTT. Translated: CASSLALTGYPTEAFF. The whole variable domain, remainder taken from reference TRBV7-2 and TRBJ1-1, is GAGVSQSPSNKVTEKGKDVELRCDPISGHTALYWYRQSLGQGLEFLIYFQGNSAPDKSGLPSDRFSAERTGGSVSTLTIQRTQQEDSAVYLCASSLALTGYPTEAFFGQGTRLTVV.

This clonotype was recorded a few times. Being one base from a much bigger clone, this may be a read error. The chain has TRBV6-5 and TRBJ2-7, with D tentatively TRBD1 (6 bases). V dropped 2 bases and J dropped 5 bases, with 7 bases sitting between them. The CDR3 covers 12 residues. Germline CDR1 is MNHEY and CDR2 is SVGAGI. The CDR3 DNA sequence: TGTGCCAGCAGTTACGAGGGGGACGAGCAGTACTTC. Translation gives CASSYEGDEQYF.

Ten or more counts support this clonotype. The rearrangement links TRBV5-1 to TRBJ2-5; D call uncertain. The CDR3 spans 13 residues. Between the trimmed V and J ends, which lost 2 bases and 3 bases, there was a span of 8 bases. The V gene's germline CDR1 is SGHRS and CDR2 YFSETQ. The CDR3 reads CASSFARKETQYF. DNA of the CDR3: TGCGCCAGCAGCTTCGCGAGGAAAGAGACCCAGTACTTC.

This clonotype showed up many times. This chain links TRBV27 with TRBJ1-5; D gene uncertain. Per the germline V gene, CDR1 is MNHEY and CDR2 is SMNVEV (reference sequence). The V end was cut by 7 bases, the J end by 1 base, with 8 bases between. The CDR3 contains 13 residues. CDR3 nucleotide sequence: TGTGCCAGCAAATATGGGAGCAATCAGCCCCAGCATTTT. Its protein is CASKYGSNQPQHF.

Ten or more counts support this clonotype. This chain's CDR3 is CASSQSGLSTDTQYF. In DNA, the CDR3 is TGCGCCAGCAGCCAGAGCGGACTTAGCACAGATACGCAGTATTTT. The V call is TRBV5-1, the J call TRBJ2-3; D is perhaps TRBD2 (5 bases). Germline loops: CDR1 SGHRS, CDR2 YFSETQ. Trimming took 4 bases from V and 0 from J, leaving 12 bases between them. The CDR3 extends over 15 amino acids. The complete variable domain, with remaining parts taken from reference TRBV5-1 and TRBJ2-3, reads KAGVTQTPRYLIKTRGQQVTLSCSPISGHRSVSWYQQTPGQGLQFLFEYFSETQRNKGNFPGRFSGRQFSNSRSEMNVSTLELGDSALYLCASSQSGLSTDTQYFGPGTRLTVL.

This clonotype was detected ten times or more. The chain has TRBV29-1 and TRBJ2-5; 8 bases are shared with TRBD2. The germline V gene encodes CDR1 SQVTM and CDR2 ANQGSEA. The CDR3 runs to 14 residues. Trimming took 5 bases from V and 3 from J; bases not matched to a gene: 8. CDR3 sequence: CSVRGGLGEETQYF. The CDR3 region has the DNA TGCAGCGTTCGCGGGGGGCTGGGTGAAGAGACCCAGTACTTC.

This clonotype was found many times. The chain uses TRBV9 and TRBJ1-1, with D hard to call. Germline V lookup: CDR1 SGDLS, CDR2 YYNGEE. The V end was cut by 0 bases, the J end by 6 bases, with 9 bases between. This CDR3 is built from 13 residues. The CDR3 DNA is TGTGCCAGCAGCGTAGTAGAAGGACCTGAAGCTTTCTTT. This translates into CASSVVEGPEAFF.